This T cell receptor beta chain was sequenced in a study of blood T cell repertoires in COVID-19 (TCRdb year 2020). Concerning the study at large: Collaborator samples came from the United States, Italy and Spain and covered acute and convalescent phases of COVID-19. The material from the prospective study consisted of cDNA or gDNA derived from T cells, B-cell-depleted T cells, or PBMCs. Deeply sampled blood TCRbeta repertoires from subjects exposed to, actively infected with, or recovered from COVID-19 were included in the dataset. A freely available public database, intended as a resource for researchers studying the immune response to SARS-CoV-2, is where the repertoires were released. Samples were obtained from the ongoing ImmuneRACE study (first 160 participants) and from 1,000 to 1,500 subjects provided by 6 global collaborators. A de-identified subject ID, COVID-19 status, age in years and sex were almost always included in the sample metadata. HLA class I and class II types, where available, came from metadata supplied by the sample provider rather than from assay-based typing.

TCRbeta CDR3 regions were amplified from genomic DNA using the immunoSEQ Assay, a bias-controlled multiplex PCR. As for the original processing: The number of nucleated cells in each sample was estimated from the amplification of reference gene primers within the assay. To quantify the absolute abundance of each unique TCRbeta CDR3 rearrangement, sequence reads were collapsed and filtered. Productive Simpson clonality was computed per sample as the square root of Simpson's diversity index over productive rearrangements. Entries here come from immuneACCESS through TCRdb and include only in-frame sequences with V and J called. Some clones fail to appear in such tables; in the studies checked, an unresolved V gene covers under half of the shortfall, and the cause of the remainder is unknown. D and trimming come from the DNA, and the V and J calls and clone size come from that table. This sample gives 68,000 or so clones in total; about 80% of them show up just once. The ten top clones hold 23% of the sample.

On the study overall, not on this receptor specifically: Clinical and demographic metadata were provided uncurated, with the amount varying by source and participant.

In regard to this clone: The antigen this receptor binds is unknown. No much larger clone is present one base from it, and per-base qualities are unavailable.

Whole blood was collected in K2EDTA tubes by collaborating institutions according to the institutions' own protocols. For TCRbeta analysis, collaborators shipped samples in one of three forms: frozen whole blood, isolated PBMCs, or DNA extracted from either of those sample types. The CDR3 has 17 amino acids, counting the end cysteine and phenylalanine. Only the CDR3 region is kept as DNA, spanning 51 bases read in frame from base 1. V and J are trimmed by 4 bases and 3 bases, and the gene matches miss 12 bases of the junction. CDR1 and CDR2, per the germline V gene (reference sequence), are MNHEY and SMNVEV.

The chain links TRBV27 with TRBJ2-1; TRBD2 fits 7 bases in the junction. Sequenced: peripheral blood. This TCR derives from a human donor in a cohort sampled during active COVID-19. The DNA reads as follows: TGTGCCAGCAGTTCCAACTACGCTAGCGGAAGCTACAATGAGCAGTTCTTC. Translated, this is CASSSNYASGSYNEQFF.